This T cell receptor beta chain comes out of a study of shared clonotypes between healthy human individuals. There are 15 residues in the CDR3. The germline V gene has CDR1 WSHSY and CDR2 SAAADI. The V gene end was trimmed by 0 bases and the J gene end by 5 bases; junction bases not matched to a gene: 3. Some clones are missing from TCRdb's copy, which holds only in-frame ones; the method was immunoSEQ multiplex PCR. The sample holds roughly 2 million clones, approximately 94% seen once. CD45RO-negative, CCR7-positively selected cells formed the naive CD8 fraction, excluding terminally differentiated effector memory CD45RA+ cells.

This clonotype was sampled from a man aged 18 to 29 in good health. Sequencing input: naive CD8+ T cells sorted from blood. The chain links TRBV10-2 to TRBJ2-2; TRBD1 agrees at 7 bases. DNA of the CDR3: TGCGCCAGCAGTGAGTCGACAGGGTCAACCGGGGAGCTGTTTTTT. Encoded protein: CASSESTGSTGELFF.